The rows below give T cell receptor beta chains drawn from one sample of a study of cytomegalovirus exposure and HLA in healthy donors. The repertoire was sequenced with immunoSEQ multiplex PCR; TCRdb's copy has only in-frame clones and lacks some. Its table lists 150,000 to 250,000 clones. The material sequenced was PBMCs. All receptors come from a boy younger than 18 in good health and CMV-seronegative. Each CDR3 is given with its conserved first and last residue. The order of the fields is D gene, V gene, J gene, CDR3 DNA, CDR3 protein. The D gene is left open where the match is weak.

>.|TRBV19|TRBJ1-5
TGTGCCAGTAACACAGGGAGGGGGCAGCCCCAGCATTTT
CASNTGRGQPQHF
>.|TRBV2|TRBJ2-7
TGTGCCAGCAGGGGAACCAAGGGAGCCTACGAGCAGTACTTC
CASRGTKGAYEQYF
>.|TRBV10-2|TRBJ1-2
TGCGCCAGCAGTGACCGGGATGACTACACCTTC
CASSDRDDYTF
>.|TRBV5-1|TRBJ2-5
TGCGCCAGCAGCTTGGTTGGGGGGGGCGAAGAGACCCAGTACTTC
CASSLVGGGEETQYF
>.|TRBV5-1|TRBJ2-2
TGCGCCAGCAGCTTGTCAGGGGAGCTGTTTTTT
CASSLSGELFF
>TRBD1|TRBV25-1|TRBJ1-3
TGTGCCAGCAGTGAGGGGGACAGGGCAGGCGGAAACACCATATATTTT
CASSEGDRAGGNTIYF
>TRBD1|TRBV5-1|TRBJ1-3
TGCGCCAGCAGCCCGTCGGGACAGTCCTCTGGAAACACCATATATTTT
CASSPSGQSSGNTIYF
>TRBD2|TRBV4-1|TRBJ2-7
TGCGCCAGCAGCCCCCGACTAGCGGCTTCCTACGAGCAGTACTTC
CASSPRLAASYEQYF
>.|TRBV11-2|TRBJ2-3
TGTGCCAGCAGCCCCCCTCGGGGTTGGAAGATCAGCACAGATACGCAGTATTTT
CASSPPRGWKISTDTQYF
>.|TRBV4-2|TRBJ2-7
TGTGCCAGCAGCCAAGATCCTCCAGGGCGGCCCTACGAGCAGTACTTC
CASSQDPPGRPYEQYF
>TRBD2|TRBV9|TRBJ2-2
TGTGCCAGCAGCCCCCTAGCGGGGGCCGCGAACACCGGGGAGCTGTTTTTT
CASSPLAGAANTGELFF
>TRBD1|TRBV10-3|TRBJ2-1
TGTGCCATCAGTGAGACGGACAGGGTTAATGAGCAGTTCTTC
CAISETDRVNEQFF
>TRBD2|TRBV29-1|TRBJ2-1
TGCAGCGTCGGGACTAGCTCCTACAATGAGCAGTTCTTC
CSVGTSSYNEQFF
>TRBD1|TRBV5-4|TRBJ2-7
TGTGCCAGCAGCTTGGGGGGACAGGGGGCCTACGAGCAGTACTTC
CASSLGGQGAYEQYF
>TRBD2|TRBV19|TRBJ2-3
TGTGCCAGTAGTCCTATAGCGGGGGGGGGCACAGATACGCAGTATTTT
CASSPIAGGGTDTQYF
>TRBD1|TRBV7-6|TRBJ1-5
TGTGCCAGCAGCCTACTCGGGACAGCCCATAGCAATCAGCCCCAGCATTTT
CASSLLGTAHSNQPQHF
>TRBD2|TRBV28|TRBJ2-5
TGTGCCAGCAGTTTTTTGGGACTAGCGGGGGGGCGGTATTGGGGAGAGACCCAGTACTTC
CASSFLGLAGGRYWGETQYF
>TRBD2|TRBV30|TRBJ2-1
TGTGCCTGGAGTTTGAGCGGGGGAAGTGAGCAGTTCTTC
CAWSLSGGSEQFF
>TRBD2|TRBV9|TRBJ2-3
TGTGCCAGCAGCGTAGACACTAGCGGGGGGAGCACAGATACGCAGTATTTT
CASSVDTSGGSTDTQYF
>.|TRBV15|TRBJ1-1
TGTGCCACCAGCAGGGGGGCTACTAACACTGAAGCTTTCTTT
CATSRGATNTEAFF
>.|TRBV7-9|TRBJ1-3
TGTGCCAGCAGCAAGGAGGACGGCAGCTCTGGAAACACCATATATTTT
CASSKEDGSSGNTIYF
>TRBD1|TRBV5-1|TRBJ2-7
TGCGCCAGCAGCTTGACCCGGGACAGGGTGGGCGAGCAGTACTTC
CASSLTRDRVGEQYF
>.|TRBV7-9|TRBJ2-7
TGTGCCAGCAGCTCACGGGCGGGGACAGTGGAGAGGGAGCAGTACTTC
CASSSRAGTVEREQYF
>.|TRBV7-9|TRBJ1-1
TGTGCCAGCAGCTCTCTAGGGGGTGGTAGGGTTGTGAACACTGAAGCTTTCTTT
CASSSLGGGRVVNTEAFF
>TRBD1|TRBV28|TRBJ1-6
TGTGCCAGCAGTTCGCGGGGGGACAGCGGCGCCTATAATTCACCCCTCCACTTT
CASSSRGDSGAYNSPLHF
>TRBD2|TRBV19|TRBJ2-1
TGTGCCAGTAGTAAGGGGACTAGCGGCATCTACAATGAGCAGTTCTTC
CASSKGTSGIYNEQFF
>.|TRBV21-1|TRBJ2-2
TGTGCCAGCAGCAAAGCGGCCACCGGGGAGCTGTTTTTT
CASSKAATGELFF
>.|TRBV19|TRBJ2-3
TGTGCCAGTAGTATGTCGCCAGGGTTCACAGATACGCAGTATTTT
CASSMSPGFTDTQYF
>TRBD2|TRBV29-1|TRBJ2-7
TGCAGCGTTGTAGTAGCGGGGGGCTCCTACGAGCAGTACTTC
CSVVVAGGSYEQYF
>.|TRBV27|TRBJ1-2
TGTGCCAGCAGTTTATCAGGGGTAGGGTATGGCTACACCTTC
CASSLSGVGYGYTF
>.|TRBV7-2|TRBJ2-7
TGTGCCAGCAACCACCCCCCAGGGTCCTACGAGCAGTACTTC
CASNHPPGSYEQYF
>TRBD1|TRBV30|TRBJ1-5
TGTGCCTGGGGTGACAGGGAGGGTCAGCCCCAGCATTTT
CAWGDREGQPQHF
>.|TRBV27|TRBJ2-7
TGTGCCCCCCCGGAGGACCCCTCCTACGAGCAGTACTTC
CAPPEDPSYEQYF
>TRBD1|TRBV5-1|TRBJ1-1
TGCGCCAGCAGCTTGGGTGGACAGGGGAACACTGAAGCTTTCTTT
CASSLGGQGNTEAFF
>TRBD1|TRBV19|TRBJ1-2
TGTGCCACCTCCGGGGACAGCTATGGCTACACCTTC
CATSGDSYGYTF
>TRBD1|TRBV2|TRBJ1-5
TGTGCCAGCAGTGTACAGGGGGCTCAGGGTCAGCCCCAGCATTTT
CASSVQGAQGQPQHF
>.|TRBV13|TRBJ2-3
TGTGCCAGCAGCTTAGGGAGTAGTTTCACAGATACGCAGTATTTT
CASSLGSSFTDTQYF
>.|TRBV7-9|TRBJ2-7
TGTGCCAGCAGCTTCCCCCTCGCCGGCTACGAGCAGTACTTC
CASSFPLAGYEQYF
>.|TRBV20-1|TRBJ2-7
TGCAGTGCTAGACTGGTCAACGAGCAGTACTTC
CSARLVNEQYF
>.|TRBV1|TRBJ2-2
TGCACCAGCAGCCAGGCGGGACTTCCTCATAGCCCGGGGGAGCTGTTTTTT
CTSSQAGLPHSPGELFF
>TRBD1|TRBV7-9|TRBJ1-1
TGTGCCAGCAGCCGGGACAGGGGTGGGTACACTGAAGCTTTCTTT
CASSRDRGGYTEAFF
>.|TRBV18|TRBJ2-3
TGTGCCAGCTCACCGTGGGCAGAAAAGTCAGATACGCAGTATTTT
CASSPWAEKSDTQYF
>TRBD1|TRBV6-5|TRBJ2-7
TGTGCCAGCAGTCCACAGGGGGTGGGGGAGCAGTACTTC
CASSPQGVGEQYF
>.|TRBV7-2|TRBJ2-1
TGTGCAAGCGGTAGCGGTACTCACAATGAGCAGTTCTTC
CASGSGTHNEQFF
>TRBD1|TRBV9|TRBJ1-1
TGTGCCAGCAGCCTCCGGACAGGCGCTGAAGCTTTCTTT
CASSLRTGAEAFF
>TRBD1|TRBV28|TRBJ1-1
TGTGCGTCAGCAAGGATCCACACCGAGACAGGGGTGATCCCTGAAGCTTTCTTT
CASARIHTETGVIPEAFF
>.|TRBV7-8|TRBJ1-5
TGTGCCAGCAGCTTAGCGGCAGGGGCCAATCAGCCCCAGCATTTT
CASSLAAGANQPQHF
>.|TRBV6-4|TRBJ2-2
TGTGCCAGCAGTGTAGCGGACACCGGGGAGCTGTTTTTT
CASSVADTGELFF
>TRBD1|TRBV9|TRBJ2-2
TGTGCCAGCAGCGTAGGGACAGGGAACACCGGGGAGCTGTTTTTT
CASSVGTGNTGELFF
>.|TRBV7-8|TRBJ2-7
TGTGCCAGCAGCTTATTCACAGGGAACGAGCAGTACTTC
CASSLFTGNEQYF
>TRBD2|TRBV2|TRBJ2-1
TGTGCCAGCAGTGGGGGCGGGGGGGCCGTTGAGCAGTTCTTC
CASSGGGGAVEQFF
>TRBD2|TRBV9|TRBJ2-7
TGTGCCAGCAGCGTAAATGAGCTAGCGGGAGTTTACGAGCAGTACTTC
CASSVNELAGVYEQYF
>TRBD1|TRBV7-8|TRBJ1-5
TGTGCCAGCAGCTTACTCCGGACAGGGGGCAATCAGCCCCAGCATTTT
CASSLLRTGGNQPQHF
>.|TRBV4-1|TRBJ2-7
TGCGCCAGCAGCCAAGAGATCAGGGGTTACTACGAGCAGTACTTC
CASSQEIRGYYEQYF
>.|TRBV12-5|TRBJ1-6
TGTGCTAGTGGGACCGGAACTAGGTTACTACCCCTCCACTTT
CASGTGTRLLPLHF
>.|TRBV6-5|TRBJ2-7
TGTGCCAGCAGTTACTACCCGGAGGGCGAGCAGTACTTC
CASSYYPEGEQYF